This TCR beta chain was captured by sequencing in a study of T cell responses to AZD1222 COVID-19 vaccine. Study at large: Second doses were pooled across both intervals (about 4 or about 12 weeks).

The study, taken as a whole, reports: Once two AZD1222 doses were given, Spike-specific TCR breadth and depth went up. Of the AZD1222 recipients, only 5 to 7 were seropositive at baseline. Targeting of unmutated variant regions was reportedly seen in nearly half of spike-specific TCRs.

Clones were read by immunoSEQ multiplex PCR, and TCRdb kept only the in-frame ones, dropping some. The sample consists of tens of thousands of clones, around 85% of them appearing once. The CDR3 is made up of 12 amino acids. The ends were cut back, 3 bases at V and 0 bases at J, with 3 bases in the middle. The germline CDR1 and CDR2 sequences are MDHEN and SYDVKM. This clone was seen once. Its antigen is still unknown. The chain carries TRBV28 and TRBJ2-7; no clear D gene. This sequence originates from an adult in good health. This material consisted of peripheral blood, taken on day 0 of AZD1222 vaccination. The CDR3 DNA follows: TGTGCCAGCAGTTTGGTCTCCTACGAGCAGTACTTC. This encodes CASSLVSYEQYF.